This T cell receptor (beta chain) was retrieved from a study of cytomegalovirus exposure and HLA in healthy donors. The PCR ran on 60 Vbeta and 13 Jbeta primers. Sequencing was performed with immunoSEQ multiplex PCR; in TCRdb, only in-frame clones are kept and a portion is missing. The sample carries fewer than 200,000 clones, about 79% recorded once. The CDR3 loop spans 15 amino acids. V dropped 5 bases and J dropped 6 bases, with 20 bases sitting between them. Germline CDR1 SNHLY, CDR2 FYNNEI. This sequence originates from a female donor in good health and CMV-seronegative. This rearrangement joins TRBV2 to TRBJ2-7; perhaps TRBD2 as D (6 bases). Sequencing input: PBMCs. The CDR3 loop reads CASSPRVGRQREQYF. The CDR3, as DNA: TGTGCCAGCAGTCCCCGTGTAGGGAGGCAGCGCGAGCAGTACTTC.